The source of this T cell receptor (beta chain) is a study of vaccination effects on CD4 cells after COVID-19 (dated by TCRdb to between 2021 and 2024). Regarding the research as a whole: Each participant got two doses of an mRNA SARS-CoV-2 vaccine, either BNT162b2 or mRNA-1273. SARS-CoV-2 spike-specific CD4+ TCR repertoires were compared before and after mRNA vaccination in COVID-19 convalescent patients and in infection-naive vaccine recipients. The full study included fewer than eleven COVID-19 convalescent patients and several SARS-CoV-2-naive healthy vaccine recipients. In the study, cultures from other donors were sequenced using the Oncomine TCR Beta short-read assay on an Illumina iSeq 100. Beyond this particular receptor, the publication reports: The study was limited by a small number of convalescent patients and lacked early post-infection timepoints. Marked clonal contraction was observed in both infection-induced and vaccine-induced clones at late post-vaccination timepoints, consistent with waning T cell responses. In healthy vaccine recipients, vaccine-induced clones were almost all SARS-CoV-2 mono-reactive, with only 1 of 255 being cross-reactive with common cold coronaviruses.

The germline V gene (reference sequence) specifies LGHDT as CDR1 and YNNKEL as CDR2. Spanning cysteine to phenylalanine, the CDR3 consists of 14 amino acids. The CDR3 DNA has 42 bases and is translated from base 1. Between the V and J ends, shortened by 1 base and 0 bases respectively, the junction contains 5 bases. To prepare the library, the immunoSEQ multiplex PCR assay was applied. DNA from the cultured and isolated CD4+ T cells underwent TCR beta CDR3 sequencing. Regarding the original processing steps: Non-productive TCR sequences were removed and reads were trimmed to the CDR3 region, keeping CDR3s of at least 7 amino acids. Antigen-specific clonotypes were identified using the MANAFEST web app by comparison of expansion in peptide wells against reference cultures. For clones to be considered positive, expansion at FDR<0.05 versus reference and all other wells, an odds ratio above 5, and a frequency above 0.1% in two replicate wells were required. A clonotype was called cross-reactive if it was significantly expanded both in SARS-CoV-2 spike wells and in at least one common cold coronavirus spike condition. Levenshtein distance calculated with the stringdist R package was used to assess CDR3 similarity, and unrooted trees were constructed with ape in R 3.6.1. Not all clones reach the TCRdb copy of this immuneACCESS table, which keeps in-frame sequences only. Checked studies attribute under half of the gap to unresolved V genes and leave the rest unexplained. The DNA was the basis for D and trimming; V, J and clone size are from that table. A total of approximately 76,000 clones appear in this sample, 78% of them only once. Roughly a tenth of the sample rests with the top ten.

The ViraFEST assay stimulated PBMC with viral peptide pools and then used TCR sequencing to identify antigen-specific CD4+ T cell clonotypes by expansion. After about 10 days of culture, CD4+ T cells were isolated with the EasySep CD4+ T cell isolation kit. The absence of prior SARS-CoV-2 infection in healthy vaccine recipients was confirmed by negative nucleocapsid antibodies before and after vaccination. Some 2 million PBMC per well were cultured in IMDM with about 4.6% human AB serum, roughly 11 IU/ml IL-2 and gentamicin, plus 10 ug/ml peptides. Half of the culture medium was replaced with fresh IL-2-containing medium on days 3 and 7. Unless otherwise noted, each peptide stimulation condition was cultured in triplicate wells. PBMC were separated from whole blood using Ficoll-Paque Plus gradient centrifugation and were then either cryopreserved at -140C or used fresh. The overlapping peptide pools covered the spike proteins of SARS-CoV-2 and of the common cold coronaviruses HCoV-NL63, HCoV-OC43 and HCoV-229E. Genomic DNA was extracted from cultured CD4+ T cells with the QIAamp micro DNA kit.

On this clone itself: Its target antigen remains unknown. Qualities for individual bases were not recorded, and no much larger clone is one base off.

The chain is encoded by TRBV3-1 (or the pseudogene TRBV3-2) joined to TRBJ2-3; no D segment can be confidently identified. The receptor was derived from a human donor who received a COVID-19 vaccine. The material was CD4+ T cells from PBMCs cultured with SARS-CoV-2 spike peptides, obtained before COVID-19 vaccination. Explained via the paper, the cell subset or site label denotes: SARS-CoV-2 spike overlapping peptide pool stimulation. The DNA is TGTGCCAGCAGCCAAGCGCGTAGCACAGATACGCAGTATTTT. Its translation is CASSQARSTDTQYF.